The subject of this entry is one TCR beta chain. It lacks a known antigen. Base qualities are missing; no much larger clone stands one base away. Donors formed part of the validation cohort, which comprised some 120 subjects and was distinct from the first cohort of under 850 subjects. This sample is drawn from a study of cytomegalovirus exposure and HLA in healthy donors (dated by TCRdb to between 2016 and 2019). Regarding the complete study: A later analysis indicated that the 100 to 150 validation repertoires were generated on the platform also employed for the approximately 670 repertoires of the first cohort. The study aimed to test whether signatures of past pathogen exposure could be identified by cataloging public T cell receptors. In addition to the first cohort of hundreds of subjects, a separate validation cohort of around 110 different subjects was used. High-throughput TCR immunosequencing, statistical association of individual TCRs with disease status, and machine learning were combined to predict cytomegalovirus infection status. Beyond this particular receptor, the publication reports: Cytomegalovirus status was reported to be diagnosed by the classifier with high specificity and sensitivity in both the original and validation cohorts. A few of the identified cytomegalovirus-associated TCR beta chains were confirmed in vitro to be specific for cytomegalovirus antigens. Most TCR sequences were observed very rarely across donors, whereas some public TCRs were present in many individuals. The validation cohort had no HLA typing available for a later analysis, so co-occurrence within that cohort was assessed over all 120 or so repertoires. In a later analysis, TCRs clustered in the first cohort were found to also tend to co-occur in the roughly 130 validation repertoires, with approximately 94% of cluster scores above 0. It was suggested by the authors that the approach could potentially be generalized to other disease states and immunological phenotypes. In the study, approximately 160 TCR beta chains were listed as associated with cytomegalovirus.

V is pared back by 3 bases and J by 3 bases, with 15 bases lying between the germline termini. The CDR3 runs 15 amino acids, cysteine and phenylalanine included. Kept here is only the CDR3 DNA, which spans 45 bases and is read in frame from base 1. CDR1 SGHTA and CDR2 FQGNSA are derived from the germline V gene. Library preparation used the immunoSEQ multiplex PCR assay. Per the authors' processing: To diagnose cytomegalovirus status from the catalog of TCR beta chain sequences, a statistical classification framework was built. TCRdb provides this immuneACCESS table in a form limited to in-frame rearrangements. Some clones are lacking; in checked studies, under half of them reflect an unresolved V gene, and why the rest are absent is not known. From that table come the V and J calls and clone size; the DNA was used to work out D and trimming. In this sample the table shows some 45,000 clones, about 94% of which occur a single time. Clones ranked in the top ten supply approximately 5.9% of the sample.

Sequencing input: PBMCs. This clonotype was sampled from a young man in good health and CMV-seronegative. The V gene is TRBV7-2 and the J gene is TRBJ2-7, with no confidently assigned D gene. The DNA sequence reads TGTGCCAGCAGCTTCTCGAGGCAGACTTACTACGAGCAGTACTTC. Protein translation: CASSFSRQTYYEQYF.